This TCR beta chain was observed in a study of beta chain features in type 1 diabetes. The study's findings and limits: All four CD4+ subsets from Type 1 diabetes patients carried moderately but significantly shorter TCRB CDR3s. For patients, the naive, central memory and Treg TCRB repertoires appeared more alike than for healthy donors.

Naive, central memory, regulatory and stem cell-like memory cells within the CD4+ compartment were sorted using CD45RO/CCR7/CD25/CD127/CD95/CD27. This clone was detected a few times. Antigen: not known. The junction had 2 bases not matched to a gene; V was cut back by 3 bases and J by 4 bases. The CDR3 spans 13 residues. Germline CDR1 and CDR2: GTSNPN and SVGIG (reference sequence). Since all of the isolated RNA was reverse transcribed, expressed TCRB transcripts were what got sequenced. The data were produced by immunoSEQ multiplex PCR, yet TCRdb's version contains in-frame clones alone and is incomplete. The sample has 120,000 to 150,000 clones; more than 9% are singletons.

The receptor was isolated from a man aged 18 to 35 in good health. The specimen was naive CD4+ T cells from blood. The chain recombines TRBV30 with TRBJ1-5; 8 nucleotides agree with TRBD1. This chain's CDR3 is CAWSRDRNQPQHF. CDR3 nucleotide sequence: TGTGCCTGGAGCCGGGACAGGAATCAGCCCCAGCATTTT.